The source of this T cell receptor beta chain is a study of identical twins. General study points: For out-of-frame alpha sequences shared by twins, low generation probability was in excess.

CDR1 is MGHDK and CDR2 is SYGVNS in the germline V gene. The CDR3 sequence is 15 residues long. The V end lost 8 bases, the J end lost 4 bases, and 21 bases lay between the germline ends. The sample holds a few counts of this clonotype. Its antigen is unknown. TCRdb re-called the 5' RACE reads with MiXCR, one entry per CDR3 protein. Among about 260,000 distinct CDR3 sequences listed, 5.5% to 8% were seen once. The sample was also reused in another study, on yellow fever vaccine responses in identical twins. Per that study: Each twin's T cell response to the vaccine was reported to look partly convergent and partly personalized.

The rearrangement uses TRBV25-1 and TRBJ2-7; the D gene is possibly TRBD2 (6 bases). The sequenced sample was memory (CD45RO+) T cells sorted from blood. The clonotype originates from a woman aged 18-29 years in good health. The CDR3 sequence: CASQKRNSGDYEQYF. Here the CDR3 DNA reads TGTGCCAGCCAAAAAAGGAATAGCGGAGATTACGAGCAGTACTTC.